A single sample gave rise to the 26 T cell receptor beta chains below, sequenced in a study of shared clonotypes between healthy human individuals. Sequencing used immunoSEQ multiplex PCR; TCRdb keeps in-frame clones, though not all of them. The sample yields around 990,000 clones, approximately 80% seen once. The sample comprised memory CD4+ T cells from PBMCs. This sample's subset: CD45RA-negative fraction. Source of these receptors: a man aged 18 to 35 in good health. Some clones in this sample may be carry-over from other donors' samples.

V gene TRBV6-1 combines with J gene TRBJ2-7, with D maybe TRBD1 (5 bases). CDR3 length: 14 residues. Trimming left V 8 bases short and J 7 bases short, with 21 bases between. Germline-derived CDR1 and CDR2 are MNHNS and SASEGT. CDR3 in amino acids: CASRGQVPPREQYF. The CDR3 DNA reads TGTGCCAGCCGTGGACAAGTCCCACCTCGGGAGCAGTACTTC.

The rearrangement joins TRBV28 to TRBJ2-3; 10 bases fit TRBD2. Trimming removed 7 bases from V and 2 bases from J; junction bases left unmatched: 3. From germline, CDR1 is MDHEN and CDR2 SYDVKM. The CDR3 has 14 amino acids. The CDR3 reads CASITSGITDTQYF. CDR3 in DNA: TGTGCCAGCATAACTAGCGGGATCACAGATACGCAGTATTTT.

The V and J genes are TRBV7-6 and TRBJ1-5; D uncertain. Germline V gene data show CDR1 as SGHVS and CDR2 as FNYEAQ. The CDR3 has 12 amino acids. V lost 2 bases to trimming and J lost 5 bases, with 4 bases between them. CDR3 nucleotides: TGTGCCAGCAGCTTATTAGATCAGCCCCAGCATTTT. Translated: CASSLLDQPQHF.

This chain links TRBV10-3 with TRBJ2-1, with D perhaps matching TRBD2 (6 bases). The CDR3 has 14 amino acids. Germline V gene lookup returns CDR1 ENHRY and CDR2 SYGVKD. V lost 6 bases and J 0 bases, leaving 9 bases between the germline ends. CDR3 protein: CAISAGISYNEQFF. In nucleotides, the CDR3 is TGTGCCATCAGCGCGGGGATCTCCTACAATGAGCAGTTCTTC.

This clone has more than one count but fewer than ten. The chain recombines TRBV11-2 with TRBJ2-1; no clear D gene. CDR1 SGHAT and CDR2 FQNNGV come from the germline V gene. V lost 1 base and J 4 bases, leaving 8 bases between the germline ends. The CDR3 is made up of 14 amino acids. CDR3: CASSLASRYNEQFF. DNA for the CDR3: TGTGCCAGCAGCTTAGCGAGCAGGTACAATGAGCAGTTCTTC.

The J gene is TRBJ2-2, the V gene TRBV19, with 9 nucleotides matching TRBD1. Trimming cost V 7 bases and J 4 bases; bases outside gene matches: 7. The length of the CDR3 is 15 residues. Germline V gives CDR1 LNHDA, CDR2 SQIVND (reference sequence). The CDR3 DNA reads TGTGCCAGTAACTCCGGGACAGGGCTCACCGGGGAGCTGTTTTTT. Its translation is CASNSGTGLTGELFF. Looking up the rest from reference TRBV19 and TRBJ2-2 gives the full variable domain: DGGITQSPKYLFRKEGQNVTLSCEQNLNHDAMYWYRQDPGQGLRLIYYSQIVNDFQKGDIAEGYSVSREKKESFPLTVTSAQKNPTAFYLCASNSGTGLTGELFFGEGSRLTVL.

This clone was observed a single time. The J gene is TRBJ2-1, the V gene TRBV19; 9 nucleotides line up with TRBD1. In germline, CDR1 is LNHDA, CDR2 SQIVND (reference sequence). After removal of 5 bases from V and 7 bases from J, the junction contained 18 bases not matched to a gene. There are 18 residues in the CDR3. CDR3 sequence: CASSLIFPRTGVGNEQFF. For the CDR3, the DNA is TGTGCCAGTAGTCTAATCTTTCCCCGGACAGGGGTGGGAAATGAGCAGTTCTTC. The variable domain in full, completed from reference TRBV19 and TRBJ2-1, reads DGGITQSPKYLFRKEGQNVTLSCEQNLNHDAMYWYRQDPGQGLRLIYYSQIVNDFQKGDIAEGYSVSREKKESFPLTVTSAQKNPTAFYLCASSLIFPRTGVGNEQFFGPGTRLTVL.

The rearrangement links TRBV27 to TRBJ2-2; possibly TRBD1 for D (5 bases). Trimming removed 5 bases from V and 3 bases from J, with 22 bases in between. The length of the CDR3 is 18 residues. Looked up from germline, CDR1 is MNHEY and CDR2 is SMNVEV (reference sequence). CDR3 loop: CASSLRVRGREDTGELFF. DNA for the CDR3: TGTGCCAGCAGTCTCCGTGTTAGGGGCAGGGAAGACACCGGGGAGCTGTTTTTT.

The rearrangement joins TRBV11-3 to TRBJ2-3, with 12 bases identical to TRBD2. Losses at the gene ends were 4 bases for V and 5 bases for J; bases not matched to a gene: 4. Germline V gene lookup returns CDR1 SGHNT and CDR2 YENEEA. This CDR3 has 15 residues. The CDR3: CASSWGTSGQDTQYF. In DNA form, the CDR3 reads TGTGCCAGCAGCTGGGGGACTAGCGGGCAAGATACGCAGTATTTT. The full variable domain, rest sourced from reference TRBV11-3 and TRBJ2-3, is EAGVVQSPRYKIIEKKQPVAFWCNPISGHNTLYWYLQNLGQGPELLIRYENEEAVDDSQLPKDRFSAERLKGVDSTLKIQPAELGDSAVYLCASSWGTSGQDTQYFGPGTRLTVL.

The chain employs TRBV4-3 and TRBJ1-5, with D unresolved. The CDR3 runs to 15 residues. Germline values: CDR1 LGHNA, CDR2 YSLEER. V was pared by 0 bases and J by 2 bases, with 8 bases between. CDR3 bases: TGCGCCAGCAGCCAAGATTTCCGGGGCAATCAGCCCCAGCATTTT. Protein product: CASSQDFRGNQPQHF.

This clone has a handful of counts. The gene calls are TRBV5-4 and TRBJ2-7; D tentatively fits TRBD1 or TRBD2 (5 bases each). CDR3 length: 14 amino acids. Germline-derived CDR1 and CDR2 are SGHNT and YYREEE (reference sequence). V lost 4 bases to trimming and J lost 4 bases, with 15 bases between them. Written as DNA, the CDR3 is TGTGCCAGCAGCCGGGCCGAGGGACGGTACGAGCAGTACTTC. Amino acid sequence: CASSRAEGRYEQYF.

This clone was seen more than once but under ten times. The J gene is TRBJ2-1, the V gene TRBV21-1; the listed D gene, TRBD2, was not tested against the DNA. TRBV21-1 is annotated as a pseudogene. The CDR3 is made up of 16 amino acids. In DNA form, the CDR3 reads TGTGCCAGCAGCAAAGCTAGCGGGAGGGCCCACAATGAGCAGTTCTTC. This codes for CASSKASGRAHNEQFF.

V gene TRBV5-1 combines with J gene TRBJ2-7, with D hard to call. The germline gives CDR1 SGHRS, CDR2 YFSETQ. The CDR3 covers 14 residues. The V gene lost 0 bases and the J gene lost 3 bases, with 10 bases spanning the gap. The CDR3 spells CASSLDTGYYEQYF. The CDR3 DNA reads TGCGCCAGCAGCTTGGACACCGGCTACTACGAGCAGTACTTC. Based on the CDR3 plus reference TRBV5-1 and TRBJ2-7, the full variable domain is KAGVTQTPRYLIKTRGQQVTLSCSPISGHRSVSWYQQTPGQGLQFLFEYFSETQRNKGNFPGRFSGRQFSNSRSEMNVSTLELGDSALYLCASSLDTGYYEQYFGPGTRLTVT.

V and J are TRBV28 and TRBJ2-3; the match to TRBD1 covers 9 bases. The germline gives CDR1 MDHEN, CDR2 SYDVKM. The CDR3 is made up of 15 amino acids. V trimming: 3 bases; J trimming: 7 bases; junction bases outside the gene matches: 8. The CDR3 reads CASSFSGTGFYTQYF. In nucleotides, the CDR3 is TGTGCCAGCAGTTTCTCAGGGACAGGGTTTTATACGCAGTATTTT.

The V gene is TRBV6-6, the J gene TRBJ2-1, with TRBD1 matching 8 bases. The CDR3 has 13 amino acids. Germline loops: CDR1 MNHNY, CDR2 SVGAGI (reference sequence). V gave up 5 bases and J gave up 7 bases; unmatched junction bases: 4. CDR3 sequence reads: CASSKDRVNEQFF. The CDR3 region has the DNA TGTGCCAGCAGTAAGGACAGGGTGAATGAGCAGTTCTTC.

This clone was seen more than once but under ten times. The rearrangement uses TRBV29-1 and TRBJ1-1; D may be TRBD1 (5 bases). Trimming stripped 4 bases from V and 1 base from J, with 10 bases between. CDR1 SQVTM and CDR2 ANQGSEA come from the germline V gene. CDR3 length: 13 residues. CDR3 bases: TGCAGCGTTGCTTCGGGGGGGAACACTGAAGCTTTCTTT. Its translation is CSVASGGNTEAFF.

On this clone itself: This specimen includes other DNA sequences encoding the same CDR3. The V call is TRBV9, the J call TRBJ2-5; maybe TRBD1 (5 bases). The CDR3 length is 13 residues. Looked up from germline, CDR1 is SGDLS and CDR2 is YYNGEE. Trimming pared 3 bases from V and 5 bases from J, leaving 11 bases between. The CDR3 DNA follows: TGTGCCAGCAGCGGGCAGGGATTTGAGACCCAGTACTTC. It yields the protein CASSGQGFETQYF.

The chain employs TRBV5-4 and TRBJ2-5, with 9 bases matching TRBD1. Germline values: CDR1 SGHNT, CDR2 YYREEE (reference sequence). V lost 2 bases, J lost 4 bases, and 6 bases stayed unmatched. The CDR3 consists of 15 residues. DNA of the CDR3: TGTGCCAGCAGCTTAGGACAGGGGTCCTCAGAGACCCAGTACTTC. Residues: CASSLGQGSSETQYF.

For the CDR3, the DNA is TGTGCCAGCAGACTAGCAATAGCGGACAGCTCTGGGGCCAACGTCCTGACTTTC. It codes for CASRLAIADSSGANVLTF. The genes are TRBV7-8 and TRBJ2-6; perhaps D is TRBD1 or TRBD2 (6 bases each). V shed 6 bases and J shed 0 bases, with 18 bases lying between them. CDR3 length: 18 residues. Germline V gives CDR1 SGHVS, CDR2 FQNEAQ.

In its sample, this clone was seen a few times. J is TRBJ1-1 and V is TRBV18, with D possibly matching TRBD1 (6 bases). Germline values: CDR1 KGHSH, CDR2 LQKENI. Deletions cut 4 bases from V and 5 bases from J, with 14 bases between. This CDR3 spans 14 amino acids. CDR3 protein: CASSQRQEGTEAFF. The DNA of the CDR3 is TGTGCCAGCTCACAAAGACAGGAGGGGACTGAAGCTTTCTTT. The complete variable domain, with remaining parts taken from reference TRBV18 and TRBJ1-1, reads NAGVMQNPRHLVRRRGQEARLRCSPMKGHSHVYWYRQLPEEGLKFMVYLQKENIIDESGMPKERFSAEFPKEGPSILRIQQVVRGDSAAYFCASSQRQEGTEAFFGQGTRLTVV.

The rearrangement links TRBV7-2 to TRBJ2-3; no reliable D call. This CDR3 has 12 residues. The germline V and J ends were trimmed by 3 bases and 6 bases, with 7 bases remaining between them. From germline, CDR1 is SGHTA and CDR2 FQGNSA. The CDR3 spells CASSLTQDTQYF. The CDR3 region has the DNA TGTGCCAGCAGCTTGACTCAGGATACGCAGTATTTT.

The V and J genes are TRBV29-1 and TRBJ2-7, with D maybe TRBD1 (5 bases). The CDR3 is 11 residues long. V was trimmed by 6 bases and J by 2 bases, leaving 8 bases between them. Germline lookup yields CDR1 SQVTM and CDR2 ANQGSEA. The CDR3 bases are TGCAGCGTGTCAGGGACCTACGAGCAGTACTTC. Amino acid sequence: CSVSGTYEQYF.

The rearrangement links TRBV5-1 to TRBJ2-3, with D perhaps being TRBD1 or TRBD2 (5 bases each). The length of the CDR3 is 15 residues. Germline CDR1 and CDR2: SGHRS and YFSETQ. Trimming took off 1 base at V and 3 bases at J, with 12 bases between the two ends. CDR3 sequence reads: CASSLSGSTTDTQYF. The DNA of the CDR3 is TGCGCCAGCAGCTTGTCAGGGAGTACAACAGATACGCAGTATTTT.

The gene calls are TRBV6-4 and TRBJ2-7, with TRBD1 matching 10 bases. This CDR3 comprises 17 residues. The trim removed 1 base at V and 1 base at J, leaving 7 bases unmatched. CDR1 is MRHNA, CDR2 SNTAGT, per germline. Here the CDR3 DNA reads TGTGCCAGCAGTGACTTCGCCCGACAGGGGGCTTCCTACGAGCAGTACTTC. Translated: CASSDFARQGASYEQYF.

The J gene is TRBJ2-5, the V gene TRBV4-2; 12 nucleotides line up with TRBD2. CDR3 length: 15 amino acids. V lost 5 bases, J lost 1 base, and 2 bases stayed unmatched. Germline CDR1 and CDR2: LGHNA and YNFKEQ. The chain's CDR3 is CASSWTSGTQETQYF. The CDR3 coding sequence is TGTGCCAGCAGCTGGACTAGCGGGACCCAAGAGACCCAGTACTTC.

V gene TRBV7-2 combines with J gene TRBJ2-3; D ambiguous. V lost 5 bases and J 3 bases, leaving 12 bases between the germline ends. There are 14 residues in the CDR3. Per the germline V gene, CDR1 is SGHTA and CDR2 is FQGNSA. The CDR3 here is CASSLLRSTDTQYF. As DNA, the CDR3 is TGTGCCAGCAGCCTACTACGAAGTACAGATACGCAGTATTTT.